This TCR beta chain was captured in a study of cytomegalovirus exposure and HLA in healthy donors. The study, taken as a whole, reports: A later analysis reportedly identified an Asian-associated ancestry cluster as carrying fewer N-insertions than the approximately 640-donor mean. One variant, a missense change in DCLRE1C, was linked in a later analysis to TCR beta V- and J-gene trimming. Cytomegalovirus association was assigned to around 150 TCR beta chains.

This CDR3 has 15 residues. V gave up 6 bases and J gave up 3 bases; unmatched junction bases: 10. Germline V gene lookup returns CDR1 ENHRY and CDR2 SYGVKD. Comments on this clone: The antigen remains unidentified.

PCR amplification relied on 60 Vbeta primers (plus 13 Jbeta primers). Authors' methods: Later, some 79 million unique TCR beta chains were counted in an analysis, and roughly 11 million of them were shared. Only in-frame clones appear in the TCRdb table, and some are missing; sequencing was by immunoSEQ multiplex PCR. The V and J calls and clone size come from that table; D and trimming were worked out from the DNA. In the table there are under 150,000 clones, roughly four fifths of which are singletons. The receptor comes from a boy between 2 and 10 years old in good health and CMV-seronegative. Source material: PBMCs. The rearrangement links TRBV10-3 to TRBJ1-1, with 7 positions matching TRBD1. CDR3 sequence (DNA): TGTGCCATCAGGGGGACAGAACCCGCTTACACTGAAGCTTTCTTT. Translation gives CAIRGTEPAYTEAFF.